The source of this TCR beta chain is a study of cytomegalovirus exposure and HLA in healthy donors. General study results and limits: A later analysis linked about 17,000 TCR beta sequences to HLA alleles at 0.05 false discovery rate.

The CDR3 covers 11 residues. V was shortened by 6 bases and J by 7 bases, with 6 bases between the two germline ends. Germline values: CDR1 LNHDA, CDR2 SQIVND (reference sequence). A multiplex PCR was run with 60 Vbeta primers and 13 Jbeta primers. Produced via immunoSEQ multiplex PCR; TCRdb's table is partial and in-frame only. Altogether roughly 140,000 clones are present, roughly 74% being singletons, with the ten largest covering over 2%. In nominal health when sampled, donors likely had unrecorded immune exposures nonetheless. With regard to this clone: What it binds is not known.

Sequences were obtained from PBMCs. The gene calls are TRBV19 and TRBJ2-2; D remains ambiguous. This clonotype was obtained from a woman aged 18-29 years in good health and CMV-seropositive. For the CDR3, the DNA is TGTGCCAGTAGCATGTTCGGGGAGCTGTTTTTT. It codes for CASSMFGELFF.